Shown below are 21 T cell receptor beta chains from a single sample sequenced in a study of blood T cell repertoires in COVID-19. The protocol was immunoSEQ multiplex PCR, while the TCRdb copy is restricted to in-frame clones and leaves out a portion. In the table there are 100,000 to 150,000 clones, approximately 84% of which are singletons. The sequenced material came from peripheral blood. The receptors were sampled from a woman of 80 years or more with acute or convalescent COVID-19.

This chain joins TRBV30 and TRBJ2-5; D is unclear. Deletions cut 5 bases from V and 2 bases from J, with 9 bases between. This CDR3 spans 12 amino acids. The germline V gene encodes CDR1 GTSNPN and CDR2 SVGIG (reference sequence). DNA for the CDR3: TGTGCCTGGGCTATTGGTCAAGAGACCCAGTACTTC. Its translation: CAWAIGQETQYF.

The chain recombines TRBV4-1 with TRBJ2-6; no reliable D call. The CDR3 runs to 17 residues. V dropped 1 base and J dropped 0 bases, with 10 bases sitting between them. CDR1 is MGHRA and CDR2 is YSYEKL in the germline V gene. The CDR3 here is CASSQAVASSGANVLTF. Written as DNA, the CDR3 is TGCGCCAGCAGCCAAGCCGTTGCTAGCTCTGGGGCCAACGTCCTGACTTTC.

The chain has TRBV2 and TRBJ1-3; possible D gene TRBD1, 5 bases. V lost 5 bases, J lost 0 bases, and 11 bases lay in between. CDR3 length equals 15 residues. Germline CDR1 SNHLY, CDR2 FYNNEI. The CDR3 sequence: CASSRQQSSGNTIYF. The CDR3 DNA reads as TGTGCCAGCAGTCGACAGCAAAGCTCTGGAAACACCATATATTTT.

J is TRBJ1-6 and V is TRBV27; 7 bases align to TRBD1. Looked up from germline, CDR1 is MNHEY and CDR2 is SMNVEV (reference sequence). This CDR3 is 15 amino acids long. The trim removed 6 bases at V and 9 bases at J, leaving 11 bases unmatched. The chain's CDR3 is CASRYRQGTSSPLHF. In nucleotides, the CDR3 is TGTGCCAGCAGGTATCGACAGGGAACTAGTTCACCCCTCCACTTT.

This chain links TRBV29-1 with TRBJ2-7, with 10 positions matching TRBD1. Germline V lookup: CDR1 SQVTM, CDR2 ANQGSEA. Losses at the gene ends were 6 bases for V and 3 bases for J; bases not matched to a gene: 5. The CDR3 sequence is 13 residues long. CDR3 region: CSVTGTGDYEQYF. CDR3 nucleotides: TGCAGCGTCACCGGGACAGGGGACTACGAGCAGTACTTC.

The chain is built from TRBV12-5 and TRBJ1-5; D not resolved. Trimming left V 7 bases short and J 0 bases short, with 13 bases between. Germline V gene lookup returns CDR1 LGHNT and CDR2 FRNRAP. The CDR3 has 15 residues. The CDR3 DNA is TGTGCTAGTGCCCCGGACGGGAATAGCAATCAGCCCCAGCATTTT. Encoded protein: CASAPDGNSNQPQHF.

The table lists this clone with a few counts. This rearrangement joins TRBV2 to TRBJ1-5, with TRBD1 matching over 10 bases. The length of the CDR3 is 15 residues. CDR1 is SNHLY, CDR2 FYNNEI, per germline. The ends lost 6 bases at V and 1 base at J; junction bases unmatched: 3. The CDR3, as DNA: TGTGCCAGCAGGAGACAGGGGGCAAGCAATCAGCCCCAGCATTTT. Translation: CASRRQGASNQPQHF.

The chain combines TRBV21-1 with TRBJ1-4; the table assigns TRBD1, which was not confirmed against the DNA. TRBV21-1 is described as a pseudogene. The CDR3 length is 16 residues. The CDR3 sequence: CAAIDRNVLLNEKLFF. The DNA for the CDR3 is TGTGCCGCCATAGACAGGAATGTTTTACTTAATGAAAAACTGTTTTTT.

The chain joins TRBV2 to TRBJ2-5; 7 bases agree with TRBD2. Trimming took 6 bases from V and 4 from J; bases not matched to a gene: 5. The V gene's germline CDR1 is SNHLY and CDR2 FYNNEI. This CDR3 region has 13 residues. The CDR3 protein is CASRRGYRETQYF. The CDR3 DNA reads as TGTGCCAGCAGGCGGGGGTATAGAGAGACCCAGTACTTC.

The chain uses TRBV6-6 and TRBJ1-2, with 9 nucleotides matching TRBD1. Germline V gene lookup returns CDR1 MNHNY and CDR2 SVGAGI (reference sequence). After removal of 1 base from V and 5 bases from J, the junction contained 2 bases not matched to a gene. The CDR3 runs to 14 residues. CDR3 sequence: CASSYFGTGYGYTF. In DNA, the CDR3 is TGTGCCAGCAGTTACTTCGGGACAGGGTATGGCTACACCTTC.

This clone has only a few counts. The gene calls are TRBV5-6 and TRBJ1-2, with D perhaps matching TRBD1 (5 bases). V gave up 4 bases and J gave up 3 bases, with 22 bases separating them. Germline CDR1 and CDR2: SGHDT and YYEEEE. The CDR3 extends over 17 amino acids. In nucleotides, the CDR3 is TGTGCCAGCAGCCCCGGATCCCTTGGAGGGGATTACTATGGCTACACCTTC. This encodes CASSPGSLGGDYYGYTF.

The rearrangement joins TRBV3-1 (or the pseudogene TRBV3-2) to TRBJ1-2; TRBD1 matches at 9 bases. CDR1 and CDR2 from the germline V gene are LGHDT and YNNKEL (reference sequence). With V trimmed by 0 bases and J by 4 bases, 12 bases remained unmatched. The CDR3 consists of 18 residues. CDR3 bases: TGTGCCAGCAGCCAAGAAAGAAGTACAGGGGGCTTAGGCTATGGCTACACCTTC. Translation: CASSQERSTGGLGYGYTF.

The chain combines TRBV2 with TRBJ2-3; a weak D match, TRBD1 (6 bases). The germline V gene encodes CDR1 SNHLY and CDR2 FYNNEI. The CDR3 covers 15 residues. V dropped 3 bases and J dropped 1 base, with 11 bases sitting between them. CDR3 sequence reads: CASSDRGRRTDTQYF. The CDR3 nucleotides read TGTGCCAGCAGTGACAGGGGCCGTCGCACAGATACGCAGTATTTT.

The chain joins TRBV3-1 (or the pseudogene TRBV3-2) to TRBJ1-6; D is uncertain. This CDR3 region has 14 residues. Trimming stripped 4 bases from V and 11 bases from J, with 15 bases between. Germline assignment: CDR1 LGHDT and CDR2 YNNKEL (reference sequence). The CDR3 protein is CASSLRGWGTPLHF. CDR3 coding DNA: TGTGCCAGCAGCCTAAGAGGGTGGGGTACACCCCTCCACTTT.

V usage is TRBV5-5 and J usage is TRBJ2-7, with D maybe TRBD1 (5 bases). V gave up 1 base and J gave up 4 bases, with 18 bases separating them. The V gene's germline CDR1 is SGHKS and CDR2 YYEKEE (reference sequence). The CDR3 is made up of 16 amino acids. DNA for the CDR3: TGTGCCAGCAGCTTGAGTACTCGGGCAGGGTTTTACGAGCAGTACTTC. Protein sequence: CASSLSTRAGFYEQYF.

The rearrangement uses TRBV10-2 and TRBJ1-1; 8 positions match TRBD1. Germline CDR1 is WSHSY and CDR2 is SAAADI. CDR3 length: 13 amino acids. After removal of 7 bases from V and 3 bases from J, the junction contained 4 bases not matched to a gene. CDR3 protein: CASNGQGYTEAFF. CDR3 sequence (DNA): TGCGCCAGCAACGGACAGGGCTACACTGAAGCTTTCTTT.

The CDR3 sequence: CASSLSGGGEKLFF. DNA for the CDR3: TGCGCCAGCAGCTTGTCAGGGGGCGGTGAAAAACTGTTTTTT. V is TRBV5-1 and J is TRBJ1-4; 8 bases map to TRBD1. This CDR3 comprises 14 residues. V lost 1 base and J lost 7; bases outside the gene matches: 3. Germline V gives CDR1 SGHRS, CDR2 YFSETQ.

This clone was observed a single time. This rearrangement joins TRBV25-1 to TRBJ2-2; 7 bases fit TRBD1. CDR1 is MGHDK, CDR2 SYGVNS, per germline. This CDR3 is 13 amino acids long. Trimming removed 6 bases from V and 5 bases from J; junction bases left unmatched: 3. CDR3 residues: CASSPQGTGELFF. Written as DNA, the CDR3 is TGTGCCAGCAGCCCACAGGGGACCGGGGAGCTGTTTTTT.

This chain joins TRBV5-4 and TRBJ2-1; 12 bases map to TRBD2. J lost 2 bases, V lost 4 bases, and 4 bases had no gene match. Germline assignment: CDR1 SGHNT and CDR2 YYREEE (reference sequence). The CDR3 runs to 16 residues. The CDR3 protein is CASSTPSGGAYNEQFF. CDR3 in DNA: TGTGCCAGCAGCACCCCTAGCGGGGGGGCCTACAATGAGCAGTTCTTC.

This sequence joins TRBV18 and TRBJ2-7; 8 positions agree with TRBD2. The CDR3 spans 14 residues. Trimming at V came to 6 bases and at J to 2 bases, leaving 6 bases not matched to a gene. Germline V gene sequence: CDR1 KGHSH, CDR2 LQKENI. The CDR3 loop is CASSLAGLPYEQYF. As DNA, the CDR3 is TGTGCCAGCTCTTTAGCGGGGTTACCCTACGAGCAGTACTTC.

The chain employs TRBV5-3 and TRBJ1-4; the match to TRBD1 covers 7 bases. TRBV5-3 is an ORF, and what it does is uncertain. The CDR3 extends over 16 amino acids. Trimming removed 4 bases from V and 2 bases from J; junction bases left unmatched: 8. CDR3 nucleotides: TGTGCCAGAAGCCTGGGACAGCGAGACACTAATGAAAAACTGTTTTTT. Its translation: CARSLGQRDTNEKLFF.